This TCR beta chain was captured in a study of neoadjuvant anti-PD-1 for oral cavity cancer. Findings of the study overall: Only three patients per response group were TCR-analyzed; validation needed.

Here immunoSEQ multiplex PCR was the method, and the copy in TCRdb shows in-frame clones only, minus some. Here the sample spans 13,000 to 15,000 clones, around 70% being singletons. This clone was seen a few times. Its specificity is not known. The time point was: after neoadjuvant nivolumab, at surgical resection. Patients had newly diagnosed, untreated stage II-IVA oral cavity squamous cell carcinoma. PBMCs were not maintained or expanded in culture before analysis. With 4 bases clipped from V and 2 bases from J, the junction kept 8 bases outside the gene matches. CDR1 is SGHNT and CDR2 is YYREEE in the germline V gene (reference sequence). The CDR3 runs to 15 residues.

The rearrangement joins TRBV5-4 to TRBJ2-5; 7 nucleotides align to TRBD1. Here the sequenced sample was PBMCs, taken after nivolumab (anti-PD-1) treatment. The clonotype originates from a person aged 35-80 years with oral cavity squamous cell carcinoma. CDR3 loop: CASSHRDRLQETQYF. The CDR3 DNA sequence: TGTGCCAGCAGCCACCGGGACAGACTACAAGAGACCCAGTACTTC.